This T cell receptor beta chain was identified in a study of T cells in Graves' hyperthyroidism and ophthalmopathy. Study findings and constraints: Ophthalmopathy and stable hyperthyroidism were separated by a 13 V-J model.

With regard to this clonotype: Its antigen is undetermined.

Graves' hyperthyroidism is called stable when ophthalmopathy does not progress within 18 months. Hyperthyroidism, newly diagnosed and lasting under 2 months, affected patients aged 18 to 65. Diagnoses were established using clinical symptoms, serum thyroxine and TRAb, thyroid ultrasound and orbital computed tomography. Amplification targeted TCR beta CDR3 regions from RNA transcripts. The TCR CDR3 first-round RT-PCR relied on the HTBI primer set. TCRdb independently ran MiXCR on the multiplex PCR reads; one entry per CDR3 protein. The sample records about 200,000 distinct CDR3 sequences, 17% being singletons. Germline-derived CDR1 and CDR2 are SGHNT and YENEEA. The junction had 5 bases not matched to a gene; V was cut back by 4 bases and J by 5 bases. The CDR3 runs 14 residues.

This chain links TRBV11-3 with TRBJ1-1, with 9 bases matching TRBD1. Specimen: blood. The receptor comes from a man aged 45-60 years with Graves' hyperthyroidism. CDR3 DNA sequence: TGTGCCAGCAGCTCAGGGACAGGGAGTACTGAAGCTTTCTTT. As protein: CASSSGTGSTEAFF.